This passage covers 4 T cell receptor beta chains from one sample sequenced in a study of control samples from healthy donors and cancer patients. Clones were read by immunoSEQ multiplex PCR, and TCRdb kept only the in-frame ones, dropping some. Of 90,000 or so clones in the sample, about four fifths were seen once. Sequencing was done on a sample of PBMCs. The receptors stem from a man between 65 and 80 years old with lung cancer.

By proportion, this clone is medium-sized. This sequence joins TRBV4-3 and TRBJ2-7; D not certain. Trimming removed 0 bases from V and 6 bases from J, with 15 bases in between. In germline, CDR1 is LGHNA, CDR2 YSLEER. The CDR3 is made up of 15 amino acids. CDR3 residues: CASSQDSPNLGEQYF. CDR3 nucleotide sequence: TGCGCCAGCAGCCAAGATAGCCCAAACTTGGGCGAGCAGTACTTC.

This chain joins TRBV25-1 and TRBJ1-5; 7 nucleotides match TRBD1. The junction had 8 bases not matched to a gene; V was cut back by 4 bases and J by 2 bases. The CDR3 length is 16 residues. Germline V gene sequence: CDR1 MGHDK, CDR2 SYGVNS. CDR3: CASSGPGQQGNQPQHF. CDR3 nucleotide sequence: TGTGCCAGCAGTGGGCCGGGACAGCAGGGCAATCAGCCCCAGCATTTT.

This clone was observed once. The chain is built from TRBV30 and TRBJ1-5; TRBD1 might be the D (6 bases). This CDR3 has 13 amino acids. CDR1 is GTSNPN and CDR2 is SVGIG in the germline V gene (reference sequence). CDR3 nucleotide sequence: TGTGCATGCCAGGGGCAGGGCCATCAGCCCCAGCATTTT. The encoded protein is CACQGQGHQPQHF.

This clone is a singleton in its sample. V and J are TRBV27 and TRBJ1-2; D remains unclear. Trimming removed 4 bases from V and 6 bases from J, with 18 bases in between. The CDR3 is made up of 15 amino acids. CDR1 is MNHEY and CDR2 is SMNVEV in the germline V gene (reference sequence). CDR3 bases: TGTGCCAGCAGTTATGCCCTCCGGGCAGCAGATGGCTACACCTTC. Residues: CASSYALRAADGYTF.